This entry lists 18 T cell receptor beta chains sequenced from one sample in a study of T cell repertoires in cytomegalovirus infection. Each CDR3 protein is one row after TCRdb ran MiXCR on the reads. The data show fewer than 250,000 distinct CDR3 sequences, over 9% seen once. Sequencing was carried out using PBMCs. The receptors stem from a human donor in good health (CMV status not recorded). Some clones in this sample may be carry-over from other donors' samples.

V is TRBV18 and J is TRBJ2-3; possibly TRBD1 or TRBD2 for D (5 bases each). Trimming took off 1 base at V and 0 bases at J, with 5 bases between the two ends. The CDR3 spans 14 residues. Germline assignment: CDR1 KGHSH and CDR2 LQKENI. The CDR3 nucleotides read TGTGCCAGCTCACCACGGGACAGCACAGATACGCAGTATTTT. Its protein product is CASSPRDSTDTQYF.

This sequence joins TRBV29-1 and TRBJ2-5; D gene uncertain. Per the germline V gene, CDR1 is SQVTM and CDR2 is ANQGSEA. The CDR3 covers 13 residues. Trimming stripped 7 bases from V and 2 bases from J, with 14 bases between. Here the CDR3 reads CSAPGPSQETQYF. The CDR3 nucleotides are TGCAGCGCCCCGGGCCCCAGTCAAGAGACCCAGTACTTC.

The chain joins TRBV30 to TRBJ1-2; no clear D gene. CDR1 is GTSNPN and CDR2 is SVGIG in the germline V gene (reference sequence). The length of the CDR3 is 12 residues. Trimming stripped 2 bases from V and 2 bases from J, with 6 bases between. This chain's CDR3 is CAWSPPNYGYTF. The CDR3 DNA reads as TGTGCCTGGAGTCCACCCAACTATGGCTACACCTTC.

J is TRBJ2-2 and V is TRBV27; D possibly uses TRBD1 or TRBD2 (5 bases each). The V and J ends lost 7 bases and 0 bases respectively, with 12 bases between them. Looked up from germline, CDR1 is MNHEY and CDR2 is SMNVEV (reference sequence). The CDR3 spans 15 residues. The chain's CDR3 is CASNALGANTGELFF. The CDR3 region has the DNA TGTGCCAGCAACGCACTAGGGGCGAACACCGGGGAGCTGTTTTTT.

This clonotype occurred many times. DNA for the CDR3: TGTGCCAGCAGTTTCGGACAGGTGAACACTGAAGCTTTCTTT. Protein: CASSFGQVNTEAFF. The rearrangement uses TRBV6-1 and TRBJ1-1, with TRBD1 matching over 7 bases. The CDR3 covers 14 residues. Germline CDR1 and CDR2: MNHNS and SASEGT. The V segment lost 5 bases and the J segment 0 bases; nucleotides outside the gene matches: 3.

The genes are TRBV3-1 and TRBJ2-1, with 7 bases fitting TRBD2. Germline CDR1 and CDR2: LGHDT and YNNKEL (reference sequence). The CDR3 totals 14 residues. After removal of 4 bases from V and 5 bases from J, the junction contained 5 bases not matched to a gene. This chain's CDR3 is CASSPGTTNNEQFF. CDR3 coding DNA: TGTGCCAGCAGCCCCGGGACTACAAACAATGAGCAGTTCTTC.

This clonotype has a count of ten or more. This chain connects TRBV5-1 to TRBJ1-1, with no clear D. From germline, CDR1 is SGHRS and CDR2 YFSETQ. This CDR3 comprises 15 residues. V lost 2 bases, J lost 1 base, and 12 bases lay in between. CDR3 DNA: TGCGCCAGCAGCTTTAACTTATGGACGAACACTGAAGCTTTCTTT. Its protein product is CASSFNLWTNTEAFF.

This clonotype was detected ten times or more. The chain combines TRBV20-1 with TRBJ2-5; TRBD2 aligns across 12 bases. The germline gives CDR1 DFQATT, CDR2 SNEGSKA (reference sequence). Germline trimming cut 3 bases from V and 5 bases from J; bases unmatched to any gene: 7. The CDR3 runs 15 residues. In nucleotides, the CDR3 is TGCAGTGCTAGCACACTAGCGGGGGGTTGGGAGACCCAGTACTTC. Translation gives CSASTLAGGWETQYF.

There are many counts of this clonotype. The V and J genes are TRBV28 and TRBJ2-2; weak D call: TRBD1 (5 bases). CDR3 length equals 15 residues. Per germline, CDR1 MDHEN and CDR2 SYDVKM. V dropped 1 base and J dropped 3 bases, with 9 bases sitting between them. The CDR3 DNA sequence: TGTGCCAGCAGTTTATCCGCAGGGTACACCGGGGAGCTGTTTTTT. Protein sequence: CASSLSAGYTGELFF.

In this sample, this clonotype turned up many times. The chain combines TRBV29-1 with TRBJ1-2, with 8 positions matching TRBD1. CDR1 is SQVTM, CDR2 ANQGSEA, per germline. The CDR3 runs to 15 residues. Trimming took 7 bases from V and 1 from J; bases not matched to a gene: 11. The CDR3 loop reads CSDTRGTGDNYGYTF. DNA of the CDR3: TGCAGCGATACCAGGGGGACAGGCGATAACTATGGCTACACCTTC.

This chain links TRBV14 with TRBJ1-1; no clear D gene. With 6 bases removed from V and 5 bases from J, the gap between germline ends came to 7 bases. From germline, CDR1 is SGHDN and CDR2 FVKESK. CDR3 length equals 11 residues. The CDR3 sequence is CASRKDTEAFF. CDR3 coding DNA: TGTGCCAGCAGGAAGGATACTGAAGCTTTCTTT.

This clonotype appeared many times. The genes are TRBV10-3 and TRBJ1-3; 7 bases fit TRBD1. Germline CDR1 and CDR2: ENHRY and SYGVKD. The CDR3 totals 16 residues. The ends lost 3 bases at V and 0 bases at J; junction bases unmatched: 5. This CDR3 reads CAISDRAGGSGNTIYF. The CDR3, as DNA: TGTGCCATCAGTGATCGGGCAGGGGGCTCTGGAAACACCATATATTTT.

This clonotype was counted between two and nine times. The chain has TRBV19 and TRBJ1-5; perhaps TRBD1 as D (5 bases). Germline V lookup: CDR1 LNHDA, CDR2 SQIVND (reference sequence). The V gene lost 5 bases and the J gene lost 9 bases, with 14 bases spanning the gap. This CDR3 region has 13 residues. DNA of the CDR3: TGTGCCAGTAGTGTATCCAGGGATCGGCCCCAGCATTTT. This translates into CASSVSRDRPQHF. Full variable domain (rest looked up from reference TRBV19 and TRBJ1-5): DGGITQSPKYLFRKEGQNVTLSCEQNLNHDAMYWYRQDPGQGLRLIYYSQIVNDFQKGDIAEGYSVSREKKESFPLTVTSAQKNPTAFYLCASSVSRDRPQHFGDGTRLSIL.

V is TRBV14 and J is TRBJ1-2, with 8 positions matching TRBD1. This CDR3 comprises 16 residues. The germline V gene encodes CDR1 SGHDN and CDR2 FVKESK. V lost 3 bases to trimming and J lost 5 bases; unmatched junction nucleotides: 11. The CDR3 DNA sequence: TGTGCCAGCAGCCAGACAGGGGCTCGAATTGGGTATGGCTACACCTTC. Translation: CASSQTGARIGYGYTF.

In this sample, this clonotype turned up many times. CDR3 nucleotides: TGTGCCAGCAGCCTAATACCCGGGACTAGAGGGCTCGTCACCCTTTCAGATACGCAGTATTTT. Protein product: CASSLIPGTRGLVTLSDTQYF. This sequence joins TRBV7-2 and TRBJ2-3; TRBD2 agrees at 8 bases. Trimming at V came to 5 bases and at J to 4 bases, leaving 26 bases not matched to a gene. Germline CDR1 reads SGHTA; CDR2 reads FQGNSA. This CDR3 contains 21 residues.

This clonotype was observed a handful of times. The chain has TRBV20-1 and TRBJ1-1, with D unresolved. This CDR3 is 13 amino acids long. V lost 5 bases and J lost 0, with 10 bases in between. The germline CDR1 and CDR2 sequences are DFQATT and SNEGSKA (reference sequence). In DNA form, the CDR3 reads TGCAGTGCTTACGGTGGGGTGAACACTGAAGCTTTCTTT. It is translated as CSAYGGVNTEAFF.

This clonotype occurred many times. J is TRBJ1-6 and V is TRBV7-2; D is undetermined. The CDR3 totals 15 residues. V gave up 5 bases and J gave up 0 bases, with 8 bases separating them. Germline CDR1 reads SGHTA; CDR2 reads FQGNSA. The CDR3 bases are TGTGCCAGCAGCCCCCAACGCTCCTATAATTCACCCCTCCACTTT. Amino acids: CASSPQRSYNSPLHF.

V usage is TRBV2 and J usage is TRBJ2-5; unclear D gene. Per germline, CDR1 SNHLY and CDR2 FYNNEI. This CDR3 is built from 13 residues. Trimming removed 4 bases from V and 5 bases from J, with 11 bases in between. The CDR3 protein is CASSVIRAETQYF. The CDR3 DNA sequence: TGTGCCAGCAGTGTAATAAGGGCTGAGACCCAGTACTTC.